This T cell receptor beta chain stems from a study of identical twins. There are many counts of this clonotype. The antigen is undetermined. Study-wide results and limits: One should note that invariant MAIT and iNKT cells could partly confound zero-insertion analyses. A lower insertion count was a feature of abundant cord blood beta clonotypes, with no such feature in memory repertoires. Rather than following the same donors, the conclusions depended on cross-sectional statistical analysis.

The cDNA had a unique molecular identifier and a template-switch universal primer site. TCRdb redid the calling of the 5' RACE reads with MiXCR, one entry per CDR3 protein. There are around 670,000 distinct CDR3 sequences in the sample; approximately 6% occur only once, and 1.5% to 2% lies in the top ten. The CDR3 is 15 residues long. V was clipped by 7 bases and J by 6 bases; unmatched bases: 11. Germline loops: CDR1 ENHRY, CDR2 SYGVKD. What was sequenced was naive T cells sorted from blood. This TCR derives from a man aged 18 to 35 in good health. The chain is built from TRBV10-3 and TRBJ2-2; 7 bases are a match to TRBD1. In DNA, the CDR3 is TGTGCCATCACTAAAGAGGGGGCGACATCCGGGGAGCTGTTTTTT. Its protein is CAITKEGATSGELFF.